The 9 T cell receptor beta chains presented below share a single source sample, sequenced in a study of early stage breast cancer tumors. Sequencing was performed with immunoSEQ multiplex PCR; in TCRdb, only in-frame clones are kept and a portion is missing. The sample includes under 45,000 clones, roughly 70% of them seen just once. Sequencing used blood. The receptors shown here come from a person in their sixties or seventies with breast cancer.

This chain connects TRBV9 to TRBJ2-3; TRBD1 matches at 11 bases. The V and J ends lost 0 bases and 6 bases, in that order; junction bases with no gene match: 6. The CDR3 has 16 amino acids. Germline V lookup: CDR1 SGDLS, CDR2 YYNGEE. The CDR3 sequence is CASSVGTGGATDTQYF. The CDR3 DNA is TGTGCCAGCAGCGTAGGGACAGGGGGCGCGACGGATACGCAGTATTTT. Variable domain in full (rest from reference TRBV9 and TRBJ2-3): DSGVTQTPKHLITATGQRVTLRCSPRSGDLSVYWYQQSLDQGLQFLIQYYNGEERAKGNILERFSAQQFPDLHSELNLSSLELGDSALYFCASSVGTGGATDTQYFGPGTRLTVL.

V usage is TRBV28 and J usage is TRBJ2-3; 7 bases are a match to TRBD1. The CDR3 contains 14 residues. J gave up 3 bases and V 3 bases, and 3 bases lay outside the gene matches. Germline CDR1 is MDHEN and CDR2 is SYDVKM. The CDR3 DNA sequence: TGTGCCAGCAGTTTGACAGGGTGGACAGATACGCAGTATTTT. Protein: CASSLTGWTDTQYF.

A single count supports this clone. The chain joins TRBV18 to TRBJ2-7; 13 bases match TRBD2. CDR1 is KGHSH and CDR2 is LQKENI in the germline V gene. The length of the CDR3 is 15 residues. V shed 6 bases, J shed 6 bases, and the junction held 8 bases outside the gene matches. CDR3 DNA sequence: TGTGCCAGCTCCCGAACACTAGCGGGAGGGTCCGAGCAGTACTTC. Translating it yields CASSRTLAGGSEQYF. The complete variable domain, with remaining parts taken from reference TRBV18 and TRBJ2-7, reads NAGVMQNPRHLVRRRGQEARLRCSPMKGHSHVYWYRQLPEEGLKFMVYLQKENIIDESGMPKERFSAEFPKEGPSILRIQQVVRGDSAAYFCASSRTLAGGSEQYFGPGTRLTVT.

The genes are TRBV19 and TRBJ2-4, with TRBD1 as a possible D gene (6 bases). V gave up 6 bases and J gave up 0 bases, with 12 bases separating them. The CDR3 loop spans 15 amino acids. Germline CDR1 is LNHDA and CDR2 is SQIVND (reference sequence). The CDR3 nucleotides read TGTGCCAGTAGGGGGGCAAACTTAGCCAAAAACATTCAGTACTTC. Encoded protein: CASRGANLAKNIQYF. Using reference TRBV19 and TRBJ2-4 for the parts outside the CDR3, the full variable domain is DGGITQSPKYLFRKEGQNVTLSCEQNLNHDAMYWYRQDPGQGLRLIYYSQIVNDFQKGDIAEGYSVSREKKESFPLTVTSAQKNPTAFYLCASRGANLAKNIQYFGAGTRLSVL.

This clone was seen a few times. The chain uses TRBV28 and TRBJ2-7; the D is unclear. Looked up from germline, CDR1 is MDHEN and CDR2 is SYDVKM. V dropped 7 bases and J dropped 4 bases, with 14 bases sitting between them. The CDR3 consists of 13 residues. The CDR3 DNA is TGTGCCAGCAAGAACCCTGGGGTTTACGAGCAGTACTTC. Translated: CASKNPGVYEQYF.

This clone was found a few times. V is TRBV18 and J is TRBJ1-1, with D possibly being TRBD1 (5 bases). Germline V gives CDR1 KGHSH, CDR2 LQKENI. Trimming removed 5 bases at V and 3 bases at J, with 10 bases between. CDR3 length equals 13 residues. The CDR3 DNA is TGTGCCAGCTCAGATCAGGGTTACACTGAAGCTTTCTTT. Translation gives CASSDQGYTEAFF.

This clone is categorized as medium-sized. V is TRBV11-2 and J is TRBJ2-1; D is unresolved. The CDR3 is 12 amino acids. The V gene's germline CDR1 is SGHAT and CDR2 FQNNGV. V was pared by 4 bases and J by 3 bases, with 4 bases between. CDR3 loop: CASSSDYNEQFF. The CDR3 DNA sequence: TGTGCCAGCAGCTCTGACTACAATGAGCAGTTCTTC.

This chain connects TRBV4-2 to TRBJ1-6; TRBD1 is a possible D gene (5 bases). Germline CDR1 reads LGHNA; CDR2 reads YNFKEQ. The CDR3 length is 17 residues. Trimming removed 3 bases at V and 7 bases at J, with 19 bases between. The CDR3 sequence is CASSQGTGFGINSPLHF. The CDR3, as DNA: TGTGCCAGCAGCCAGGGGACCGGGTTCGGCATCAATTCACCCCTCCACTTT.

The V gene is TRBV2, the J gene TRBJ1-4, with D hard to call. The CDR3 is 14 amino acids. Germline-derived CDR1 and CDR2 are SNHLY and FYNNEI. V gave up 0 bases and J gave up 8 bases, with 10 bases separating them. CDR3 loop: CASSEALSGEKLFF. The DNA of the CDR3 is TGTGCCAGCAGTGAAGCTCTAAGCGGCGAAAAACTGTTTTTT.